This T cell receptor (beta chain) was sequenced for a study of blood T cells in healthy people across ages. Caucasian, healthy and from Russia, the donors were aged between 6 and 90. Per sample, extraction of total RNA gave at least 5.5 micrograms in every case. The CDR3 is 12 amino acids. Germline CDR1 reads KGHSH; CDR2 reads LQKENI. Trimming removed 2 bases from V and 11 bases from J, with 13 bases in between. Study observations and caveats: Expanded clonotype changes were possibly confounded by unknown donor CMV status.

In the case of this clonotype: Antigen: not known.

PCR was performed a second time for roughly 7 to 12 cycles using a sample-barcoded 5' primer and a J-beta primer mix. Each cDNA molecule was tagged by a template-switch adaptor that had 12 random nucleotides. TCRdb processed the 5' RACE reads anew with MiXCR; each CDR3 protein has one entry. Counted here are about 1.4 million distinct CDR3 sequences, roughly 59% occurring once; the ten biggest clones make up about 6.3%. The clonotype was recovered from a man younger than 35 in good health. The sequenced sample consisted of blood. The rearrangement uses TRBV18 and TRBJ2-7; D uncertain. The CDR3 nucleotides read TGTGCCAGCTCACCAGCTGCCCCAGATAAGTACTTC. Translated: CASSPAAPDKYF.